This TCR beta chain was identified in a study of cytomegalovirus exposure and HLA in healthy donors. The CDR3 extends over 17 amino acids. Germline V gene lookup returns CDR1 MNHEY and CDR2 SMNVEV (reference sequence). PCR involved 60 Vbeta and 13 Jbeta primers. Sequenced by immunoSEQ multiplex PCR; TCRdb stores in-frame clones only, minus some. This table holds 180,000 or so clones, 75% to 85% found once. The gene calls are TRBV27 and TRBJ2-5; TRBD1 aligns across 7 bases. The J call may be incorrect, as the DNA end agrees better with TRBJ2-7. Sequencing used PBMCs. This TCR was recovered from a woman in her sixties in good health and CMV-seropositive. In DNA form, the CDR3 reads TGTGCCAGCAGATCCAATAGACAGGGACCTAGCTCCTACGAGCAGTACTTC. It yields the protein CASRSNRQGPSSYEQYF.